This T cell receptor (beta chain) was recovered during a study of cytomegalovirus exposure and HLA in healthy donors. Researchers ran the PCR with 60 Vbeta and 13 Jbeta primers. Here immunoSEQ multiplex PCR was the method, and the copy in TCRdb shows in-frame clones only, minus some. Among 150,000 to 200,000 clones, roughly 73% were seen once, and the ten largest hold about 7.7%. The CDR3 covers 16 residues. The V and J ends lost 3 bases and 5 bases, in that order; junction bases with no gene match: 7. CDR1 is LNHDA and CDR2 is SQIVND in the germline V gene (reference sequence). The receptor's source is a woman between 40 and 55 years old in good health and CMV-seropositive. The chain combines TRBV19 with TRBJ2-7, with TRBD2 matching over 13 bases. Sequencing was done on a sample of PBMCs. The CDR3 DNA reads TGTGCCAGTAGTATGACTAGCGGGAGGCCAGGGGACGAGCAGTACTTC. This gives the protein CASSMTSGRPGDEQYF. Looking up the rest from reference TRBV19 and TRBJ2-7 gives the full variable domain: DGGITQSPKYLFRKEGQNVTLSCEQNLNHDAMYWYRQDPGQGLRLIYYSQIVNDFQKGDIAEGYSVSREKKESFPLTVTSAQKNPTAFYLCASSMTSGRPGDEQYFGPGTRLTVT.